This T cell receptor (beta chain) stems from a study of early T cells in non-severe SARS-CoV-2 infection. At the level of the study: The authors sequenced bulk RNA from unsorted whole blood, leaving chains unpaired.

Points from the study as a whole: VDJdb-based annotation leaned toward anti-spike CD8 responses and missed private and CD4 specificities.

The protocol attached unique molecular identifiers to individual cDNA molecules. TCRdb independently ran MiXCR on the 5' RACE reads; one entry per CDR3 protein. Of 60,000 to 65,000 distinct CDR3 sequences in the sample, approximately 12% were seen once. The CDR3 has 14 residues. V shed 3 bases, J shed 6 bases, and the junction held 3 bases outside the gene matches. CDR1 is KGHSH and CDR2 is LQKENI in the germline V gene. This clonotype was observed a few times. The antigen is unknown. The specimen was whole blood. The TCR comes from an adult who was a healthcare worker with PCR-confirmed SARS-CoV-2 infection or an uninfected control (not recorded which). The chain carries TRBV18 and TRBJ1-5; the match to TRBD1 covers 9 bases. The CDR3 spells CASSPDRGGQPQHF. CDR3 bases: TGTGCCAGCTCACCTGACAGGGGGGGTCAGCCCCAGCATTTT.